One sample yielded the 18 T cell receptor beta chains listed below, sequenced in a study of blood T cell repertoires in COVID-19. Clones were sequenced by immunoSEQ multiplex PCR, and TCRdb holds only the in-frame ones, with some missing. The sample has 270,000 or so clones, 90% seen once. The sequenced sample was peripheral blood. Source of these receptors: a woman in her sixties with COVID-19, enrolled during active disease.

The V and J genes are TRBV30 and TRBJ1-5; D gene uncertain. Germline CDR1 and CDR2: GTSNPN and SVGIG (reference sequence). Trimming removed 4 bases from V and 2 bases from J, with 9 bases in between. CDR3 size: 13 residues. The CDR3 sequence is CAWNPGGNQPQHF. In DNA form, the CDR3 reads TGTGCCTGGAATCCCGGGGGCAATCAGCCCCAGCATTTT.

V usage is TRBV7-2 and J usage is TRBJ1-5; the D gene is possibly TRBD1 (5 bases). There are 14 residues in the CDR3. The V end was cut by 4 bases, the J end by 6 bases, with 13 bases between. Germline CDR1 SGHTA, CDR2 FQGNSA. For the CDR3, the DNA is TGTGCCAGCAGCTCTTCGTCGGGGGGTCAGCCCCAGCATTTT. It encodes CASSSSSGGQPQHF.

The J gene is TRBJ1-3, the V gene TRBV4-1, with D possibly matching TRBD1 (5 bases). In germline, CDR1 is MGHRA, CDR2 YSYEKL. The CDR3 loop spans 16 amino acids. V shed 4 bases and J shed 2 bases, with 15 bases lying between them. The CDR3 loop is CASSPSLGGAGNTIYF. CDR3 nucleotides: TGCGCCAGCAGCCCCTCCCTGGGGGGGGCTGGAAACACCATATATTTT.

The gene calls are TRBV4-3 and TRBJ1-1; D possibly corresponds to TRBD1 (6 bases). From germline, CDR1 is LGHNA and CDR2 YSLEER. The CDR3 has 17 amino acids. Trimming shortened V by 2 bases and J by 4 bases, and 20 bases separated the two germline ends. In DNA, the CDR3 is TGCGCCAGCAGCCAATCCTCGGGGGGGGCCGTCTCCACTGAAGCTTTCTTT. This codes for CASSQSSGGAVSTEAFF.

V and J are TRBV4-2 and TRBJ1-2; D might be TRBD1 (5 bases). CDR1 LGHNA and CDR2 YNFKEQ come from the germline V gene. The CDR3 runs 15 residues. The ends were cut back, 0 bases at V and 2 bases at J, with 10 bases in the middle. CDR3 bases: TGTGCCAGCAGCCAAGATTTGACAGCGAACTATGGCTACACCTTC. Translating gives CASSQDLTANYGYTF.

The rearrangement joins TRBV5-4 to TRBJ2-5, with 11 bases matching TRBD2. CDR3 length: 15 residues. Germline values: CDR1 SGHNT, CDR2 YYREEE (reference sequence). V dropped 4 bases and J dropped 4; count of bases not matched to a gene: 6. CDR3 loop: CASSTATSGGETQYF. The CDR3 DNA reads TGTGCCAGCAGCACGGCTACTAGCGGGGGAGAGACCCAGTACTTC. Full variable domain (missing parts from reference TRBV5-4 and TRBJ2-5): ETGVTQSPTHLIKTRGQQVTLRCSSQSGHNTVSWYQQALGQGPQFIFQYYREEENGRGNFPPRFSGLQFPNYSSELNVNALELDDSALYLCASSTATSGGETQYFGPGTRLLVL.

The rearrangement links TRBV4-1 to TRBJ1-4; perhaps TRBD1 as D (6 bases). The germline gives CDR1 MGHRA, CDR2 YSYEKL. This CDR3 region has 13 residues. V shed 3 bases and J shed 8 bases, with 10 bases lying between them. DNA for the CDR3: TGCGCCAGCAGCCACAGGGGAAGCGAAAAACTGTTTTTT. This sequence encodes CASSHRGSEKLFF.

This chain joins TRBV27 and TRBJ2-3; 9 bases match TRBD2. After removal of 3 bases from V and 5 bases from J, the junction contained 6 bases not matched to a gene. Germline CDR1 reads MNHEY; CDR2 reads SMNVEV (reference sequence). The CDR3 is 15 residues long. For the CDR3, the DNA is TGTGCCAGCAGTTTGCGGGGGGGCCGGGGAGATACGCAGTATTTT. It is translated as CASSLRGGRGDTQYF.

This chain links TRBV5-1 with TRBJ2-2; TRBD2 matches 13 bases. The length of the CDR3 is 16 residues. With 4 bases clipped from V and 0 bases from J, the junction kept 0 bases outside the gene matches. Germline V gene lookup returns CDR1 SGHRS and CDR2 YFSETQ. The CDR3 sequence is CASSGLAGANTGELFF. CDR3 DNA sequence: TGCGCCAGCAGCGGACTAGCGGGGGCGAACACCGGGGAGCTGTTTTTT.

The chain is built from TRBV27 and TRBJ2-5, with 7 bases matching TRBD1. V gave up 6 bases and J gave up 5 bases; unmatched junction bases: 9. CDR3 size: 14 residues. The V gene's germline CDR1 is MNHEY and CDR2 SMNVEV (reference sequence). CDR3 DNA sequence: TGTGCCAGCAGCTTCACAGGGGAAGGTGAGACCCAGTACTTC. Translation gives CASSFTGEGETQYF.

The table lists this clone with a count of one. V is TRBV5-1 and J is TRBJ1-2, with 10 bases identical to TRBD1. From germline, CDR1 is SGHRS and CDR2 YFSETQ. The CDR3 has 15 amino acids. J was trimmed by 6 bases and V by 4 bases; bases with no gene match: 9. The chain's CDR3 is CASSLQGQGLDGYTF. CDR3 nucleotides: TGCGCCAGCAGCCTGCAGGGACAGGGGTTGGATGGCTACACCTTC.

To note about this clone: Additional DNA sequences in this sample encode the identical CDR3. V usage is TRBV6-6 and J usage is TRBJ1-1; D is undetermined. This CDR3 has 14 residues. Looked up from germline, CDR1 is MNHNY and CDR2 is SVGAGI (reference sequence). V was trimmed by 2 bases and J by 0 bases, leaving 7 bases between them. CDR3 sequence reads: CASSYPEMNTEAFF. The CDR3 nucleotides are TGTGCCAGCAGTTACCCAGAAATGAACACTGAAGCTTTCTTT.

The CDR3 protein is CATSETGLLSGANVLTF. CDR3 DNA: TGTGCCACCAGCGAGACAGGTCTACTCTCTGGGGCCAACGTCCTGACTTTC. The chain joins TRBV19 to TRBJ2-6; weak D call: TRBD1 (6 bases). CDR3 length: 17 residues. Germline V lookup: CDR1 LNHDA, CDR2 SQIVND (reference sequence). Trimming pared 10 bases from V and 0 bases from J, leaving 19 bases between. The whole variable domain, remainder taken from reference TRBV19 and TRBJ2-6, is DGGITQSPKYLFRKEGQNVTLSCEQNLNHDAMYWYRQDPGQGLRLIYYSQIVNDFQKGDIAEGYSVSREKKESFPLTVTSAQKNPTAFYLCATSETGLLSGANVLTFGAGSRLTVL.

CDR3: CASSSTGRLAKNIQYF. The CDR3 bases are TGTGCCAGCAGCTCGACAGGACGTCTAGCCAAAAACATTCAGTACTTC. J is TRBJ2-4 and V is TRBV5-6; weak D call: TRBD1 (6 bases). The CDR3 spans 16 residues. The ends were cut back, 3 bases at V and 0 bases at J, with 13 bases in the middle. Per the germline V gene, CDR1 is SGHDT and CDR2 is YYEEEE.

This clone was observed a handful of times. The chain joins TRBV5-6 to TRBJ2-1; D perhaps matches TRBD1 (6 bases). The CDR3 sequence is 14 residues long. The V and J ends lost 7 bases and 4 bases respectively, with 15 bases between them. Germline assignment: CDR1 SGHDT and CDR2 YYEEEE. The CDR3 DNA sequence: TGTGCCAGCGGAGGACAGCTGACTTACAATGAGCAGTTCTTC. This encodes CASGGQLTYNEQFF.

In this sample, this clone turned up a few times. The chain recombines TRBV7-2 with TRBJ2-2, with TRBD2 matching 9 bases. V was pared by 7 bases and J by 4 bases, with 7 bases of the junction left unmatched. The CDR3 has 15 amino acids. Germline values: CDR1 SGHTA, CDR2 FQGNSA. CDR3 in amino acids: CASNVRGGFTGELFF. The CDR3 DNA sequence: TGTGCCAGCAACGTGCGGGGGGGTTTCACCGGGGAGCTGTTTTTT. Based on the CDR3 plus reference TRBV7-2 and TRBJ2-2, the full variable domain is GAGVSQSPSNKVTEKGKDVELRCDPISGHTALYWYRQSLGQGLEFLIYFQGNSAPDKSGLPSDRFSAERTGGSVSTLTIQRTQQEDSAVYLCASNVRGGFTGELFFGEGSRLTVL.

In DNA form, the CDR3 reads TGTGCCAGCAGCCTACGAGACAATGAGCAGTTCTTC. Its protein is CASSLRDNEQFF. This rearrangement joins TRBV6-2 or TRBV6-3 to TRBJ2-1; no firm D call. V lost 6 bases and J lost 5, with 8 bases in between. Germline CDR1 reads MNHEY; CDR2 reads SVGEGT. CDR3 size: 12 residues.

The chain employs TRBV29-1 and TRBJ1-1; 7 bases map to TRBD1. Unmatched junction bases numbered 6, after V lost 7 bases and J lost 1 base. Germline lookup yields CDR1 SQVTM and CDR2 ANQGSEA. The CDR3 covers 13 residues. The CDR3 sequence is CSAYRGPNTEAFF. The CDR3 DNA follows: TGCAGCGCGTACAGGGGCCCGAACACTGAAGCTTTCTTT.